This TCR beta chain derives from a study of monozygotic twins with inflammatory bowel disease. Donors each gave about 2.5 ml of blood. The V gene's germline CDR1 is LGHDT and CDR2 YNNKEL (reference sequence). CDR3 length equals 15 residues. From the 5' RACE reads, TCRdb lists one entry per CDR3 protein and no DNA. The listing records fewer than 450,000 distinct CDR3 sequences. About this clonotype: The antigen is undetermined.

Study-wide results and limits: Relative to healthy twins, IBD patients had fewer clonotypes in common with others, a gap that was especially apparent with disease activity. There was no way to distinguish the different T cell subtypes. Diversity of TCRbeta measured by inverse Simpson was lower in IBD patients than in healthy co-twins.

This clonotype was sampled from a human donor with ulcerative colitis or Crohn's disease, or a healthy co-twin of an affected twin (not recorded which). V usage is TRBV3-1 and J usage is TRBJ2-1; there is no DNA to check the TCRdb D call of TRBD1. What was sequenced was blood. The CDR3 reads CASSPDPPQYNEQFF.